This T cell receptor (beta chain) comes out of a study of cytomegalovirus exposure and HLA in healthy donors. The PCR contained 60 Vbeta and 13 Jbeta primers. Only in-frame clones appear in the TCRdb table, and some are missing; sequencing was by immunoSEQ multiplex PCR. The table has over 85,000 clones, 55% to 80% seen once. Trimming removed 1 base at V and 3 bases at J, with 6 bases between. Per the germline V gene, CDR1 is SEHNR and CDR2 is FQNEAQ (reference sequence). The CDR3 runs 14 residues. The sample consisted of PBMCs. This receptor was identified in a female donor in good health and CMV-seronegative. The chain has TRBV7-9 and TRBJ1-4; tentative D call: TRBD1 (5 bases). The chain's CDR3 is CASSLGTSNEKLFF. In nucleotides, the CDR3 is TGTGCCAGCAGCTTAGGGACATCTAATGAAAAACTGTTTTTT.